What follows are 20 T cell receptor beta chains derived from one specimen sequenced in a study of control samples from healthy donors and cancer patients. Only in-frame clones appear in the TCRdb table, and some are missing; sequencing was by immunoSEQ multiplex PCR. The sample shows under 450,000 clones, around 90% of them seen only once. The sample was PBMCs. The receptors come from a man aged 35-49 years with head and neck cancer.

The rearrangement joins TRBV6-6 to TRBJ1-4; D remains unclear. This CDR3 has 12 amino acids. The V gene's germline CDR1 is MNHNY and CDR2 SVGAGI (reference sequence). V lost 7 bases and J lost 8, with 11 bases in between. This CDR3 reads CASTGGEEKLFF. The CDR3, as DNA: TGTGCCAGCACGGGTGGCGAGGAAAAACTGTTTTTT.

The chain joins TRBV28 to TRBJ1-6; the D gene is possibly TRBD1 (5 bases). The length of the CDR3 is 12 residues. Per germline, CDR1 MDHEN and CDR2 SYDVKM. With 3 bases removed from V and 14 bases from J, the gap between germline ends came to 11 bases. The CDR3 reads CASSFDSQTLHF. CDR3 DNA: TGTGCCAGCAGTTTTGACAGTCAAACCCTCCACTTT.

V gene TRBV19 combines with J gene TRBJ2-7; 9 positions match TRBD1. This CDR3 is built from 16 residues. Trimming took 3 bases from V and 1 from J; bases not matched to a gene: 7. Germline CDR1 reads LNHDA; CDR2 reads SQIVND (reference sequence). CDR3 sequence (DNA): TGTGCCAGTAGTATCGGGGGGACAGGGCCTTCCTACGAGCAGTACTTC. Residues: CASSIGGTGPSYEQYF.

This chain connects TRBV18 to TRBJ2-7; no clear D. The CDR3 loop spans 12 amino acids. The germline V and J ends were trimmed by 2 bases and 2 bases, with 4 bases remaining between them. Germline assignment: CDR1 KGHSH and CDR2 LQKENI. CDR3 sequence (DNA): TGTGCCAGCTCACCAGGACCCTACGAGCAGTACTTC. Amino acids: CASSPGPYEQYF.

This clone was counted once. The V gene is TRBV24-1, the J gene TRBJ2-1, with 9 bases matching TRBD2. The CDR3 consists of 15 residues. Looked up from germline, CDR1 is KGHDR and CDR2 is SFDVKD. V lost 2 bases to trimming and J lost 4 bases; unmatched junction nucleotides: 2. The CDR3 loop is CATSDSSGTYNEQFF. For the CDR3, the DNA is TGTGCCACCAGTGATTCTAGCGGGACTTACAATGAGCAGTTCTTC.

This chain connects TRBV7-2 to TRBJ1-2, with a weak D call TRBD1 (5 bases). Germline V CDR1 and CDR2: SGHTA, FQGNSA. This CDR3 region has 15 residues. V lost 1 base to trimming and J lost 0 bases, with 9 bases between them. The CDR3 region has the DNA TGTGCCAGCAGCTTAGTGGCGGGGGCTAACTATGGCTACACCTTC. This encodes CASSLVAGANYGYTF.

The chain recombines TRBV7-9 with TRBJ2-3, with D perhaps TRBD1 (6 bases). Trimming removed 9 bases from V and 4 bases from J, with 14 bases in between. The CDR3 runs to 13 residues. Germline loops: CDR1 SEHNR, CDR2 FQNEAQ (reference sequence). The CDR3 DNA sequence: TGTGCCAGAGATGGGGGCGAGGCAGATACGCAGTATTTT. Translated, it gives CARDGGEADTQYF.

The chain couples TRBV18 to TRBJ2-7; D gene uncertain. Germline CDR1 reads KGHSH; CDR2 reads LQKENI. This CDR3 contains 14 residues. V dropped 0 bases and J dropped 0 bases, with 6 bases sitting between them. The DNA for the CDR3 is TGTGCCAGCTCACCACCGACCCTCTCCTACGAGCAGTACTTC. This translates into CASSPPTLSYEQYF. The variable domain in full, completed from reference TRBV18 and TRBJ2-7, reads NAGVMQNPRHLVRRRGQEARLRCSPMKGHSHVYWYRQLPEEGLKFMVYLQKENIIDESGMPKERFSAEFPKEGPSILRIQQVVRGDSAAYFCASSPPTLSYEQYFGPGTRLTVT.

Here the CDR3 reads CASSGTYAGPDTQYF. CDR3 nucleotides: TGTGCCAGCAGCGGAACCTACGCAGGCCCAGATACGCAGTATTTT. The chain carries TRBV7-2 and TRBJ2-3; D remains ambiguous. V was pared by 5 bases and J by 4 bases, with 16 bases between. CDR3 length: 15 amino acids. In germline, CDR1 is SGHTA, CDR2 FQGNSA.

The chain is built from TRBV9 and TRBJ2-1, with 10 bases lining up with TRBD1. Trimming cost V 4 bases and J 4 bases; bases outside gene matches: 2. The germline gives CDR1 SGDLS, CDR2 YYNGEE. There are 14 residues in the CDR3. CDR3 protein: CASSLGQGYNEQFF. The CDR3 DNA follows: TGTGCCAGCAGCTTGGGACAGGGGTACAATGAGCAGTTCTTC.

This sequence joins TRBV6-4 and TRBJ1-2, with 7 bases aligning to TRBD1. Germline V CDR1 and CDR2: MRHNA, SNTAGT. The CDR3 loop spans 14 amino acids. V was pared by 2 bases and J by 10 bases, with 10 bases of the junction left unmatched. The CDR3 nucleotides read TGTGCCAGCAGTGACAGGACAGGTCCTGATTTCTACACCTTC. It yields the protein CASSDRTGPDFYTF.

V is TRBV4-2 and J is TRBJ2-7, with 10 bases matching TRBD2. V gave up 3 bases and J gave up 4 bases; unmatched junction bases: 6. The CDR3 sequence is 15 residues long. CDR1 and CDR2 from the germline V gene are LGHNA and YNFKEQ. This chain's CDR3 is CASSHPSGSAYEQYF. Here the CDR3 DNA reads TGTGCCAGCAGCCACCCTAGCGGGAGTGCGTACGAGCAGTACTTC.

This rearrangement joins TRBV7-8 to TRBJ2-3; D perhaps matches TRBD2 (6 bases). The V gene lost 1 base and the J gene lost 0 bases, with 11 bases spanning the gap. This CDR3 is built from 16 residues. Germline CDR1 is SGHVS and CDR2 is FQNEAQ. CDR3 DNA: TGTGCCAGCAGCTTAGTGGGCGGGACGAGCACAGATACGCAGTATTTT. Its translation is CASSLVGGTSTDTQYF.

CDR3 coding DNA: TGTGCCAGCAGCTTTCGGGGGGGGAGGAATGAGCAGTTCTTC. This translates into CASSFRGGRNEQFF. The chain carries TRBV7-2 and TRBJ2-1; 8 bases map to TRBD2. V dropped 3 bases and J dropped 7; count of bases not matched to a gene: 5. CDR1 and CDR2 (germline): SGHTA, FQGNSA. CDR3 size: 14 residues. The whole variable domain, filled in from reference TRBV7-2 and TRBJ2-1, reads GAGVSQSPSNKVTEKGKDVELRCDPISGHTALYWYRQSLGQGLEFLIYFQGNSAPDKSGLPSDRFSAERTGGSVSTLTIQRTQQEDSAVYLCASSFRGGRNEQFFGPGTRLTVL.

The chain has TRBV3-1 (or the pseudogene TRBV3-2) and TRBJ1-5; 7 bases fit TRBD1. The germline V gene encodes CDR1 LGHDT and CDR2 YNNKEL (reference sequence). V gave up 4 bases and J gave up 1 base; unmatched junction bases: 7. The CDR3 spans 16 residues. The DNA of the CDR3 is TGTGCCAGCAGCCGTCGACAGGGAAGGAGCAATCAGCCCCAGCATTTT. It is translated as CASSRRQGRSNQPQHF.

In DNA, the CDR3 is TGTGCCAGCAGTGAAGGCAGGGGGATGAAGTGGGTAACCCAGTACTTC. Protein sequence: CASSEGRGMKWVTQYF. The gene calls are TRBV25-1 and TRBJ2-5; 7 positions match TRBD1. The V gene end was trimmed by 2 bases and the J gene end by 8 bases; junction bases not matched to a gene: 14. The germline gives CDR1 MGHDK, CDR2 SYGVNS. The CDR3 has 16 amino acids.

This clone was observed once. J is TRBJ2-1 and V is TRBV28; D call uncertain. V was clipped by 8 bases and J by 3 bases, with 11 bases between them. CDR3 length: 13 residues. CDR1 is MDHEN and CDR2 is SYDVKM in the germline V gene. The CDR3 nucleotides read TGTGCCAGCGACAATGTTGGCTACAATGAGCAGTTCTTC. It translates to CASDNVGYNEQFF. Variable domain in full (rest from reference TRBV28 and TRBJ2-1): DVKVTQSSRYLVKRTGEKVFLECVQDMDHENMFWYRQDPGLGLRLIYFSYDVKMKEKGDIPEGYSVSREKKERFSLILESASTNQTSMYLCASDNVGYNEQFFGPGTRLTVL.

The rearrangement uses TRBV12-2 and TRBJ2-3; the tabulated D call, TRBD2, remains unverified against the DNA. TRBV12-2 is classified as a pseudogene. This CDR3 comprises 21 residues. The CDR3 sequence: CASRSIHGGPSLNGGTDTQYF. The CDR3 bases are TGTGCAAGTCGCTCAATCCACGGGGGGCCCTCGCTAAATGGGGGCACAGATACGCAGTATTTT.

The rearrangement links TRBV6-5 to TRBJ2-3; TRBD2 agrees at 15 bases. The germline CDR1 and CDR2 sequences are MNHEY and SVGAGI. After removal of 6 bases from V and 10 bases from J, the junction contained 8 bases not matched to a gene. The CDR3 loop spans 15 amino acids. Here the CDR3 DNA reads TGTGCCAGCAGCTCCGCCGGACTAGCGGGAGGGGCGCAGTATTTT. It is translated as CASSSAGLAGGAQYF.

The chain has TRBV19 and TRBJ1-1; 8 positions agree with TRBD1. The CDR3 consists of 12 residues. Trimming cost V 6 bases and J 8 bases; bases outside gene matches: 5. Germline assignment: CDR1 LNHDA and CDR2 SQIVND (reference sequence). The DNA for the CDR3 is TGTGCCAGTAGACGGACAGGGACCGAAGCTTTCTTT. It yields the protein CASRRTGTEAFF.